This T cell receptor beta chain stems from a study of blood T cell repertoires in COVID-19. Background on the study: T cells, B-cell-depleted T cells, or PBMCs provided the cDNA or gDNA that served as material.

Authors' data handling: Counts of nucleated cells, estimated from reference gene primer amplification, were obtained. Clones were sequenced by immunoSEQ multiplex PCR, and TCRdb holds only the in-frame ones, with some missing. V, J and clone size were drawn from that table, and D and trimming were deduced from the DNA. The table includes 35,000 to 50,000 clones, approximately 85% detected once. V was shortened by 2 bases and J by 4 bases, with 20 bases between the two germline ends. The CDR3 runs to 17 residues. Germline loops: CDR1 SGHTA, CDR2 FQGNSA. The TCR sequence derives from a human donor in a cohort sampled during active COVID-19. Sequencing was carried out using peripheral blood. The chain couples TRBV7-2 to TRBJ2-5; weak D call: TRBD2 (7 bases). The CDR3 loop is CASSLTFGGGAGETQYF. CDR3 DNA: TGTGCCAGCAGCTTAACCTTTGGAGGGGGGGCTGGAGAGACCCAGTACTTC.